This is a list of T cell receptor beta chains from one sample in a study of blood T cells in healthy people across ages. TCRdb re-called the 5' RACE reads with MiXCR, one entry per CDR3 protein. The sample gives fewer than 2 million distinct CDR3 sequences, about two fifths of which show up once; about 23% is in the top ten. Sequencing was performed on blood. All receptors derive from a human donor in good health. The CDR3 runs from the conserved cysteine through the conserved F or W. D genes are given only for firm matches.

TRBJ2-3	.	TRBV2	CASRVSGTPLLADTQYF
TRBJ1-2	.	TRBV12-3/TRBV12-4	CANSLGSYGYTF
TRBJ1-4	.	TRBV7-9	CASSGWTAQEKLFF
TRBJ1-4	TRBD1	TRBV10-2	CASSGTGNSEKLFF
TRBJ2-1	TRBD2	TRBV7-2	CASSLTSGGARSYNEQFF
TRBJ2-5	.	TRBV5-1	CASSLYGDKQETQYF
TRBJ2-1	TRBD2	TRBV12-3/TRBV12-4	CASSARLAGGSYNEQFF
TRBJ1-2	TRBD1	TRBV5-1	CASARGELAGYTF
TRBJ2-3	.	TRBV6-1	CASSVDPSSSFIPTDTQYF
TRBJ2-7	.	TRBV2	CASSDGGPGSIAYEQYF
TRBJ1-2	.	TRBV5-1	CASSFRPADYYGYTF
TRBJ2-3	.	TRBV7-2	CASSFIRDYPDTQYF
TRBJ2-3	TRBD1	TRBV2	CASRIQGQLDTDTQYF
TRBJ2-1	TRBD2	TRBV9	CASSPRGLARGNEQFF
TRBJ1-1	.	TRBV20-1	CSARDSRSPNTEAFF
TRBJ1-1	.	TRBV12-3/TRBV12-4	CASSFYSGWGTEAFF
TRBJ1-2	TRBD1	TRBV29-1	CSVSGQGLGYTF
TRBJ2-7	TRBD2	TRBV11-2	CASSLEDLGGGPYEQYF
TRBJ2-5	.	TRBV10-3	CAISERRGGGETQYF
TRBJ2-3	.	TRBV20-1	CSASGIVSADTQYF
TRBJ2-3	.	TRBV29-1	CSVGRPGTDTQYF
TRBJ1-2	.	TRBV5-1	CASSLAAGIKYGYTF
TRBJ2-4	.	TRBV10-2	CATKGGVLAKNIQYF
TRBJ1-2	.	TRBV12-3/TRBV12-4	CASSLFGPGYTF
TRBJ2-5	TRBD1	TRBV7-3	CASSKQGSQETQYF
TRBJ2-3	TRBD1	TRBV20-1	CSATGTGFADTQYF
TRBJ1-1	.	TRBV14	CASSQDLGAEVDTEAFF
TRBJ2-7	TRBD1	TRBV28	CASSLEGTGRPYEQYF
TRBJ2-7	TRBD1	TRBV6-1	CASSGWDSNYEQYF
TRBJ1-4	.	TRBV5-1	CASSSDSLGEKLFF
TRBJ2-5	.	TRBV10-3	CAISISGGEETQYF
TRBJ2-7	.	TRBV5-6	CASSHGWQREQYF
TRBJ1-2	TRBD1	TRBV24-1	CATSDGTDDGYTF
TRBJ1-4	.	TRBV12-3/TRBV12-4	CASTSIRGYEKLFF
TRBJ2-3	TRBD2	TRBV20-1	CSARDSVGRVDTQYF
TRBJ1-2	TRBD1	TRBV20-1	CSARDPRNRGLAGYTF
TRBJ2-5	TRBD2	TRBV6-2/TRBV6-3	CASSTPPQTSVETQYF
TRBJ2-5	TRBD2	TRBV6-2/TRBV6-3	CASSYSSRGRTQETQYF
TRBJ1-2	.	TRBV20-1	CSGTENGYTF
TRBJ2-3	TRBD2	TRBV20-1	CSASPLLAGGRDTQYF
TRBJ2-5	.	TRBV5-5	CASSLGYGGFSGETQYF
TRBJ1-2	.	TRBV18	CASSSTTSVGYGYTF
.	.	TRBV28	CVSKANYEQYF
.	.	TRBV3-1	CASTVSGRGRAYEQYF
TRBJ2-5	.	TRBV7-2	CASSPGTPIRTQYF
TRBJ1-5	.	TRBV7-9	CASRSGENQPQHF
TRBJ2-5	TRBD2	TRBV19	CASSAASGRQETQYF
TRBJ2-7	TRBD1	TRBV27	CASSPSAGTGIWSEQYF